The following is a TCR beta chain sequence with its context. What it binds is not known. This CDR3 comprises 16 residues. Trimming removed 7 bases from V and 7 bases from J; junction bases left unmatched: 18. Germline assignment: CDR1 LNHDA and CDR2 SQIVND (reference sequence). The record originates from a study of cytomegalovirus exposure and HLA in healthy donors. The PCR contained 60 Vbeta and 13 Jbeta primers. The data were produced by immunoSEQ multiplex PCR, yet TCRdb's version contains in-frame clones alone and is incomplete. The sample lists 50,000 to 70,000 clones, under 90% occurring once. Study-wide results and limits: Researchers counted around 180 TCR beta chains as cytomegalovirus-associated.

This clonotype was sampled from a woman between 40 and 55 years old in good health and CMV-seronegative. The V gene is TRBV19, the J gene TRBJ1-2; 7 bases line up with TRBD1. Material for sequencing was PBMCs. CDR3 sequence: CASTLDRDSLAGGYTF. CDR3 coding DNA: TGTGCCAGTACCCTCGACAGGGACTCACTAGCGGGTGGCTACACCTTC.